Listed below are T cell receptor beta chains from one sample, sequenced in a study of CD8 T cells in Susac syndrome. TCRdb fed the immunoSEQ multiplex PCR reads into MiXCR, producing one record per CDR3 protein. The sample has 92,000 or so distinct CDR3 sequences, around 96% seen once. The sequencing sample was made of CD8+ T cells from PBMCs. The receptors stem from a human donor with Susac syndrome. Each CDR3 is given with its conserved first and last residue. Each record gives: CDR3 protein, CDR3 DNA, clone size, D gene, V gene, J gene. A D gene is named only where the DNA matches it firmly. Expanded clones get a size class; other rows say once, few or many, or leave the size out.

cdr3_aa: CASSLQGYQETQYF
cdr3_nt: TGTGCCAGCAGCTTACAGGGTTACCAAGAGACCCAGTACTTC
clone_size: NA
d_call: NA
v_call: TRBV7-9
j_call: TRBJ2-5

cdr3_aa: CAWNYPGELFF
cdr3_nt: TGTGCCTGGAATTACCCCGGGGAGCTGTTTTTT
clone_size: NA
d_call: NA
v_call: TRBV30
j_call: TRBJ2-2

cdr3_aa: CSASQGEAEQYF
cdr3_nt: TGCAGTGCTAGTCAGGGGGAGGCCGAGCAGTACTTC
clone_size: NA
d_call: NA
v_call: TRBV20-1
j_call: TRBJ2-7

cdr3_aa: CATSATGPLNTEAFF
cdr3_nt: TGTGCCACCAGTGCCACAGGGCCTCTCAACACTGAAGCTTTCTTT
clone_size: NA
d_call: NA
v_call: TRBV24-1
j_call: TRBJ1-1

cdr3_aa: CASSVMTGPDTQYF
cdr3_nt: TGTGCCAGCAGTGTGATGACCGGGCCAGATACGCAGTATTTT
clone_size: NA
d_call: NA
v_call: TRBV2
j_call: TRBJ2-3

cdr3_aa: CASSQEGGRELFF
cdr3_nt: TGCGCCAGCAGCCAAGAAGGGGGACGGGAGCTGTTTTTT
clone_size: NA
d_call: NA
v_call: TRBV4-1
j_call: TRBJ2-2

cdr3_aa: CASSLINTGELFF
cdr3_nt: TGTGCCAGCAGCCTAATTAACACCGGGGAGCTGTTTTTT
clone_size: NA
d_call: NA
v_call: TRBV7-8
j_call: TRBJ2-2

cdr3_aa: CSAANMDKMFF
cdr3_nt: TGCAGTGCCGCGAACATGGACAAGATGTTTTTT
clone_size: NA
d_call: NA
v_call: TRBV20-1
j_call: TRBJ2-2

cdr3_aa: CSASAPKGLGGYTF
cdr3_nt: TGCAGTGCTAGCGCCCCAAAGGGACTGGGAGGCTACACCTTC
clone_size: NA
d_call: NA
v_call: TRBV20-1
j_call: TRBJ1-2

cdr3_aa: CSARDGTSGDRETQYF
cdr3_nt: TGCAGTGCTAGAGATGGTACTAGCGGGGATCGAGAGACCCAGTACTTC
clone_size: NA
d_call: TRBD2
v_call: TRBV20-1
j_call: TRBJ2-5

cdr3_aa: CASSQNREGLQAFF
cdr3_nt: TGTGCCAGCAGCCAAAATCGAGAGGGTTTACAAGCTTTCTTT
clone_size: NA
d_call: NA
v_call: TRBV2
j_call: TRBJ1-1

cdr3_aa: CASSSRVLARDEQFF
cdr3_nt: TGTGCCAGCAGCTCCCGGGTGCTAGCGAGAGATGAGCAGTTCTTC
clone_size: NA
d_call: NA
v_call: TRBV7-9
j_call: TRBJ2-1

cdr3_aa: CSARDTLVGPQHF
cdr3_nt: TGCAGTGCTAGAGATACCCTAGTTGGGCCCCAGCATTTT
clone_size: NA
d_call: NA
v_call: TRBV20-1
j_call: TRBJ1-5

cdr3_aa: CASSQSWSRGGGYTF
cdr3_nt: TGCGCCAGCAGTCAATCGTGGTCCCGAGGGGGCGGCTACACCTTC
clone_size: NA
d_call: TRBD1
v_call: TRBV23-1
j_call: TRBJ1-2

cdr3_aa: CSGVTGANTGELFF
cdr3_nt: TGCAGCGGCGTGACAGGGGCGAACACCGGGGAGCTGTTTTTT
clone_size: NA
d_call: TRBD1
v_call: TRBV29-1
j_call: TRBJ2-2

cdr3_aa: CSARGSGQVADSPLHF
cdr3_nt: TGCAGTGCTAGAGGGTCCGGACAGGTCGCGGATTCACCCCTCCACTTT
clone_size: NA
d_call: TRBD1
v_call: TRBV20-1
j_call: TRBJ1-6

cdr3_aa: CASSLRLAGEGNEQFF
cdr3_nt: TGTGCCAGCAGTTTAAGACTAGCGGGGGAAGGCAATGAGCAGTTCTTC
clone_size: NA
d_call: TRBD2
v_call: TRBV6-6
j_call: TRBJ2-1

cdr3_aa: CSAREGRPSINEQFF
cdr3_nt: TGCAGTGCTAGAGAGGGACGACCCTCCATCAATGAGCAGTTCTTC
clone_size: NA
d_call: NA
v_call: TRBV20-1
j_call: TRBJ2-1

cdr3_aa: CSASFGLAGASDTQYF
cdr3_nt: TGCAGTGCCAGTTTCGGACTAGCGGGGGCATCAGATACGCAGTATTTT
clone_size: NA
d_call: TRBD2
v_call: TRBV20-1
j_call: TRBJ2-3

cdr3_aa: CASSISGLDEQFF
cdr3_nt: TGTGCCAGTAGTATATCGGGGCTGGATGAGCAGTTCTTC
clone_size: once
d_call: NA
v_call: TRBV19
j_call: TRBJ2-1

cdr3_aa: CAWKGSYGYTF
cdr3_nt: TGTGCCTGGAAAGGATCCTATGGCTACACCTTC
clone_size: NA
d_call: NA
v_call: TRBV30
j_call: TRBJ1-2

cdr3_aa: CAWGDGSSYEQYF
cdr3_nt: TGTGCCTGGGGAGACGGGAGCTCCTACGAGCAGTACTTC
clone_size: NA
d_call: NA
v_call: TRBV30
j_call: TRBJ2-7

cdr3_aa: CASSQDNGGMNTEAFF
cdr3_nt: TGTGCCAGCAGCCAAGATAACGGAGGGATGAACACTGAAGCTTTCTTT
clone_size: NA
d_call: NA
v_call: TRBV4-2
j_call: TRBJ1-1

cdr3_aa: CSAWVGQAGDIQYF
cdr3_nt: TGCAGTGCCTGGGTTGGACAGGCGGGGGACATTCAGTACTTC
clone_size: NA
d_call: NA
v_call: TRBV20-1
j_call: TRBJ2-4

cdr3_aa: CASSQDSGGGNTEAFF
cdr3_nt: TGTGCCAGCAGCCAAGATTCGGGTGGAGGTAACACTGAAGCTTTCTTT
clone_size: NA
d_call: NA
v_call: TRBV4-2
j_call: TRBJ1-1

cdr3_aa: CASSIIGIGDRDSGANVLTF
cdr3_nt: TGTGCCAGTAGTATAATAGGAATCGGGGACAGGGACTCTGGGGCCAACGTCCTGACTTTC
clone_size: NA
d_call: TRBD1
v_call: TRBV19
j_call: TRBJ2-6

cdr3_aa: CASSYFGTGSNQPQHF
cdr3_nt: TGTGCCAGCAGTTACTTTGGGACAGGGAGCAATCAGCCCCAGCATTTT
clone_size: NA
d_call: TRBD1
v_call: TRBV6-6
j_call: TRBJ1-5